Sequencing of this TCR beta chain was carried out in a study of blood T cell repertoires in COVID-19. Per the original methods: Estimation of nucleated cell counts was performed using reference gene primer amplification. TCRdb's copy holds only in-frame clones and misses some; the assay was immunoSEQ multiplex PCR. The V and J calls and clone size were taken over from that table, and D and trimming were inferred from the DNA. The data hold 71,000 or so clones, with about nine tenths observed a single time. This CDR3 has 14 residues. The V and J ends lost 0 bases and 7 bases, in that order; junction bases with no gene match: 6. CDR1 and CDR2 (germline): SGHRS, YFSETQ.

The sequence derives from a young woman with acute or convalescent COVID-19. V is TRBV5-1 and J is TRBJ1-2, with 7 bases fitting TRBD1. Sequencing input: peripheral blood. CDR3 loop: CASSLAQGSFGYTF. CDR3 bases: TGCGCCAGCAGCTTGGCACAGGGGAGTTTTGGCTACACCTTC.